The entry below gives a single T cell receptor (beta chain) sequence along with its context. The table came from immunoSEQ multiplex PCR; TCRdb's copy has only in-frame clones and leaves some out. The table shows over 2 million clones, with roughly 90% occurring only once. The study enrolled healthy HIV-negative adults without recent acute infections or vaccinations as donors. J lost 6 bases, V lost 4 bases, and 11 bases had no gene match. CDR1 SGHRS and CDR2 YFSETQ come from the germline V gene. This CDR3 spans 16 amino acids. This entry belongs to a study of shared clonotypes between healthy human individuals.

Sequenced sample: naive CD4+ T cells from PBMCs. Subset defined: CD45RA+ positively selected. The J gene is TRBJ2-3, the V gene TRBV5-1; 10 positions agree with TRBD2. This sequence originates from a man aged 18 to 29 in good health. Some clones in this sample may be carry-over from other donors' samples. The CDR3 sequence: CASSQTLAGVIDTQYF. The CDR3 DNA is TGCGCCAGCAGCCAAACTCTAGCGGGAGTAATCGATACGCAGTATTTT.